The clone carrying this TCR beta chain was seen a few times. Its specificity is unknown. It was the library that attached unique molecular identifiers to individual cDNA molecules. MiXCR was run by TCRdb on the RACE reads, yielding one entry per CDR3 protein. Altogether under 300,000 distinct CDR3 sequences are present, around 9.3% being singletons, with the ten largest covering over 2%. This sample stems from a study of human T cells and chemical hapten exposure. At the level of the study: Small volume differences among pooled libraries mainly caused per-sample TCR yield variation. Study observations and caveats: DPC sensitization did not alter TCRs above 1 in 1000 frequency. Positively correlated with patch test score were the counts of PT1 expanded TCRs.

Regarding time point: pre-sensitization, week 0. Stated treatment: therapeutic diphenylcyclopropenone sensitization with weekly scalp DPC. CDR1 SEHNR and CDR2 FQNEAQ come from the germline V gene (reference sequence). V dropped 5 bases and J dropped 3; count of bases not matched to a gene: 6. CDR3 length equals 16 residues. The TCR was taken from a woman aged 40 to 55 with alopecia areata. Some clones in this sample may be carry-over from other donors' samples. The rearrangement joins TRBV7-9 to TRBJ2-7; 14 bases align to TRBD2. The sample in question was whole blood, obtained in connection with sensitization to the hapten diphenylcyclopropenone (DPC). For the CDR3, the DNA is TGTGCCAGCAGCAGCGGGACTAGCGGGAGTAACTACGAGCAGTACTTC. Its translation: CASSSGTSGSNYEQYF.